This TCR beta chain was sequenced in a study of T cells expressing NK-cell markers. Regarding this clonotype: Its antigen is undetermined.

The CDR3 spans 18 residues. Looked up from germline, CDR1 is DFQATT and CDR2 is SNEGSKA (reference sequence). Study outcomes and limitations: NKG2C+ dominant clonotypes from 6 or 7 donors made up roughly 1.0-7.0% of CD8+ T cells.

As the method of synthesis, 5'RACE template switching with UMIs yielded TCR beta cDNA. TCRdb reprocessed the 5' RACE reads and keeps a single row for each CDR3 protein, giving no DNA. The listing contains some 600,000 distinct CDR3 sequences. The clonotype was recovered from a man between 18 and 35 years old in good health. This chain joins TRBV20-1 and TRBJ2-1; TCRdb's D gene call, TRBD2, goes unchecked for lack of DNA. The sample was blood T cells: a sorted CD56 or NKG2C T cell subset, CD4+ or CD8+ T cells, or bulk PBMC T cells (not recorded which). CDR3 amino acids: CSARDGRRRGSDSDEQFF.